This TCR beta chain emerged from a study of immune heterogeneity within non-small cell lung tumors. TCRs were amplified from roughly 590 ng gDNA of bulk tumor per sample. Surgical sampling yielded several biopsies per primary tumor (spaced far apart). Undergoing curative surgery were patients whose non-small cell lung cancer was untreated and newly diagnosed. TCR beta CDR3 amplification used multiplex PCR with 32 V and 13 J primers. A single record per CDR3 protein comes from TCRdb applying MiXCR to the multiplex PCR reads. The sample lists 15,000 to 20,000 distinct CDR3 sequences, less than 35% occurring once. Germline CDR1 reads MRHNA; CDR2 reads SNTAGT. This CDR3 is 15 amino acids long. Trimming took 6 bases from V and 4 from J; bases not matched to a gene: 8.

The clonotype was recovered from a man aged 35 to 55 with non-small cell lung cancer. The chain joins TRBV6-4 to TRBJ2-2; 7 positions agree with TRBD1. The sequencing sample was made of lung tumor tissue. In nucleotides, the CDR3 is TGTGCCAGCAGCCCCGACAGGGCGCGCACCGGGGAGCTGTTTTTT. Its translation: CASSPDRARTGELFF.